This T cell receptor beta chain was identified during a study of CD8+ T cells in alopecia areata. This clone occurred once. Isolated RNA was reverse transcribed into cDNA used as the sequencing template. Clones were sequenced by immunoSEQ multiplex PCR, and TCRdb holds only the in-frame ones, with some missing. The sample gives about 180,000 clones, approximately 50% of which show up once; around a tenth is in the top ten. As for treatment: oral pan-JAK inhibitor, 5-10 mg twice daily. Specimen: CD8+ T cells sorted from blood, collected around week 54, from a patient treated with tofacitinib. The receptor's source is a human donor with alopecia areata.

This chain's CDR3 is CASSYSGGDYEQYF. CDR3 bases: TGTGCCAGCAGTTATTCGGGGGGCGACTACGAGCAGTACTTC. The chain couples TRBV6-5 to TRBJ2-7, with TRBD2 as a possible D gene (7 bases). Trimming removed 3 bases from V and 3 bases from J, with 12 bases in between. Germline V gene sequence: CDR1 MNHEY, CDR2 SVGAGI. The CDR3 extends over 14 amino acids.